A selection of T cell receptor beta chains follows, all from one sample in a study of shared clonotypes between healthy human individuals. Sequencing used immunoSEQ multiplex PCR; TCRdb keeps in-frame clones, though not all of them. In the table there are some 450,000 clones, more than 70% of which are singletons. The specimen sequenced was PBMCs. All receptors derive from a woman between 40 and 50 years old in good health. Some clones in this sample may be carry-over from other donors' samples. CDR3s include the opening cysteine and the closing phenylalanine or tryptophan. Each record gives: D gene, J gene, V gene, clone size, CDR3 DNA, CDR3 protein. The D gene is left open where the match is weak. Where a row states a size, it is once, few, many or the class of an expanded clone; other rows omit it.

d_call: TRBD2
j_call: TRBJ2-2
v_call: TRBV5-1
clone_size: .
cdr3_nt: TGCGCCAGCGGTATAGCGGGAGGGGACACCGGGGAGCTGTTTTTT
cdr3_aa: CASGIAGGDTGELFF

d_call: .
j_call: TRBJ2-3
v_call: TRBV5-1
clone_size: .
cdr3_nt: TGCGCCAGCAGCCAGGCTAGCGCTAAAGATACGCAGTATTTT
cdr3_aa: CASSQASAKDTQYF

d_call: TRBD2
j_call: TRBJ2-2
v_call: TRBV7-7
clone_size: .
cdr3_nt: TGTGCTAGCACCGACTTACCAGCGGGAGGGAACACCGGGGAGCTGTTTTTT
cdr3_aa: CASTDLPAGGNTGELFF

d_call: .
j_call: TRBJ2-3
v_call: TRBV29-1
clone_size: once
cdr3_nt: TGCAGCGTCCGAACGGGGGCCCGCACAGATACGCAGTATTTT
cdr3_aa: CSVRTGARTDTQYF

d_call: .
j_call: TRBJ2-1
v_call: TRBV30
clone_size: .
cdr3_nt: TGTGCCTGGAGTGACCTCAGCTCCTACAATGAGCAGTTCTTC
cdr3_aa: CAWSDLSSYNEQFF

d_call: .
j_call: TRBJ2-1
v_call: TRBV18
clone_size: .
cdr3_nt: TGTGCCAGCTCACCAGGGACTTTTCTGGGGGTGGATGAGCAGTTCTTC
cdr3_aa: CASSPGTFLGVDEQFF

d_call: TRBD1
j_call: TRBJ1-1
v_call: TRBV30
clone_size: .
cdr3_nt: TGTGCCTGGAGTGCCTACAGGGGGCGAAACACTGAAGCTTTCTTT
cdr3_aa: CAWSAYRGRNTEAFF

d_call: TRBD2
j_call: TRBJ2-7
v_call: TRBV19
clone_size: once
cdr3_nt: TGTGCCAGTAGTCCATCTTTAGGACTAGCGGGAGTGAGTGAGCAGTACTTC
cdr3_aa: CASSPSLGLAGVSEQYF

d_call: TRBD2
j_call: TRBJ2-5
v_call: TRBV28
clone_size: once
cdr3_nt: TGTGCCAGCAGTTCATATATCGGACTAGCGGGAGTTCAAGAGACCCAGTACTTC
cdr3_aa: CASSSYIGLAGVQETQYF

d_call: .
j_call: TRBJ2-3
v_call: TRBV6-6
clone_size: .
cdr3_nt: TGTGCCAGCAGTACTAGTTTAGCAGATACGCAGTATTTT
cdr3_aa: CASSTSLADTQYF

d_call: .
j_call: TRBJ1-1
v_call: TRBV6-6
clone_size: .
cdr3_nt: TGTGCCAGCAGATCCGGGAGGGGGAACACTGAAGCTTTCTTT
cdr3_aa: CASRSGRGNTEAFF

d_call: .
j_call: TRBJ2-1
v_call: TRBV18
clone_size: .
cdr3_nt: TGTGCCAGCTCAAGTGGGATCTACAATGAGCAGTTCTTC
cdr3_aa: CASSSGIYNEQFF

d_call: TRBD2
j_call: TRBJ2-7
v_call: TRBV5-6
clone_size: .
cdr3_nt: TGTGCCAGCAGCTTGGCCGGGAGGGCAATAGGAGGGTCCTACGAGCAGTACTTC
cdr3_aa: CASSLAGRAIGGSYEQYF

d_call: .
j_call: TRBJ1-2
v_call: TRBV7-9
clone_size: .
cdr3_nt: TGTGTCAGCAGCTTGGACCTTTATGGCTACACCTTC
cdr3_aa: CVSSLDLYGYTF

d_call: .
j_call: TRBJ1-4
v_call: TRBV27
clone_size: .
cdr3_nt: TGTGCCAGCAGTGTCGGCGGGACGGGTGGTGAAAAACTGTTTTTT
cdr3_aa: CASSVGGTGGEKLFF

d_call: TRBD1
j_call: TRBJ1-5
v_call: TRBV28
clone_size: .
cdr3_nt: TGTGCCAGCAGTTTTCAGGGCAGGGGGCAGATTCAGCCCCAGCATTTT
cdr3_aa: CASSFQGRGQIQPQHF

d_call: TRBD1
j_call: TRBJ2-5
v_call: TRBV5-1
clone_size: .
cdr3_nt: TGCGCCAGCAGCCCCCTGGCAGGGGGAGACGAGACCCAGTACTTC
cdr3_aa: CASSPLAGGDETQYF

d_call: .
j_call: TRBJ2-7
v_call: TRBV4-1
clone_size: .
cdr3_nt: TGCGCCAGCAGCCAGGAGGTAACCCTCCCCTACTACGAGCAGTACTTC
cdr3_aa: CASSQEVTLPYYEQYF

d_call: .
j_call: TRBJ2-5
v_call: TRBV5-6
clone_size: few
cdr3_nt: TGTGCCAGCACCCCTCTCCCCGGGATCCAAGAGACCCAGTACTTC
cdr3_aa: CASTPLPGIQETQYF

d_call: TRBD2
j_call: TRBJ2-3
v_call: TRBV30
clone_size: .
cdr3_nt: TGTGCCTGGACCGGGACTAGCGGGAGGTGGGCGGTGACAGATACGCAGTATTTT
cdr3_aa: CAWTGTSGRWAVTDTQYF

d_call: .
j_call: TRBJ2-7
v_call: TRBV7-2
clone_size: few
cdr3_nt: TGTGCCAGCAGCTTACAGGGAGGGGGAGGGCCCTACGAGCAGTACTTC
cdr3_aa: CASSLQGGGGPYEQYF

d_call: .
j_call: TRBJ2-1
v_call: TRBV7-3
clone_size: .
cdr3_nt: TGTGCCAGCAGCTCTGGACTTACCAATGAGCAGTTCTTC
cdr3_aa: CASSSGLTNEQFF